This T cell receptor (beta chain) was retrieved from a study of cytomegalovirus exposure and HLA in healthy donors. Study as a whole: The 110 or so validation repertoires used a platform that matched the one used for the 550 to 800 first-cohort repertoires, as a later analysis reported. Overall study findings and caveats: The tendency of first-cohort TCR clusters to co-occur in the 120 validation repertoires was identified by a subsequent analysis.

Clones were sequenced by immunoSEQ multiplex PCR, and TCRdb holds only the in-frame ones, with some missing. The table shows 120,000 to 150,000 clones, with about 83% occurring only once. The CDR3 has 15 amino acids. Germline V gene sequence: CDR1 GTSNPN, CDR2 SVGIG (reference sequence). The J segment lost 1 base and the V segment lost 5 bases, leaving 5 bases of the junction unmatched. In the case of this clone: What it binds is unknown.

Sequencing was carried out using PBMCs. This TCR derives from a woman aged 25 to 45 in good health and CMV-seronegative. The chain employs TRBV30 and TRBJ1-3, with 10 bases identical to TRBD1. The CDR3 nucleotides are TGTGCCTGGGACCCGGGACAGGGGTCTGGAAACACCATATATTTT. Its protein product is CAWDPGQGSGNTIYF.